This T cell receptor beta chain derives from a study of blood T cells in healthy people across ages. V lost 3 bases to trimming and J lost 0 bases, with 9 bases between them. CDR3 length equals 14 residues. A second 7 to 11 cycle PCR used barcoded and J-beta primers. TCRdb ran MiXCR on the 5' RACE reads and lists one entry per CDR3 protein. Of 650,000 to 700,000 distinct CDR3 sequences in the sample, around 32% were seen once. The chain employs TRBV12-3 or TRBV12-4 and TRBJ2-7, with unresolved D. Source material: blood. This clonotype was sampled from a woman aged 80 or over in good health. The CDR3 bases are TGTGCCAGCAGTTTCAAGGGCACCTCCTACGAGCAGTACTTC. Translating it yields CASSFKGTSYEQYF.